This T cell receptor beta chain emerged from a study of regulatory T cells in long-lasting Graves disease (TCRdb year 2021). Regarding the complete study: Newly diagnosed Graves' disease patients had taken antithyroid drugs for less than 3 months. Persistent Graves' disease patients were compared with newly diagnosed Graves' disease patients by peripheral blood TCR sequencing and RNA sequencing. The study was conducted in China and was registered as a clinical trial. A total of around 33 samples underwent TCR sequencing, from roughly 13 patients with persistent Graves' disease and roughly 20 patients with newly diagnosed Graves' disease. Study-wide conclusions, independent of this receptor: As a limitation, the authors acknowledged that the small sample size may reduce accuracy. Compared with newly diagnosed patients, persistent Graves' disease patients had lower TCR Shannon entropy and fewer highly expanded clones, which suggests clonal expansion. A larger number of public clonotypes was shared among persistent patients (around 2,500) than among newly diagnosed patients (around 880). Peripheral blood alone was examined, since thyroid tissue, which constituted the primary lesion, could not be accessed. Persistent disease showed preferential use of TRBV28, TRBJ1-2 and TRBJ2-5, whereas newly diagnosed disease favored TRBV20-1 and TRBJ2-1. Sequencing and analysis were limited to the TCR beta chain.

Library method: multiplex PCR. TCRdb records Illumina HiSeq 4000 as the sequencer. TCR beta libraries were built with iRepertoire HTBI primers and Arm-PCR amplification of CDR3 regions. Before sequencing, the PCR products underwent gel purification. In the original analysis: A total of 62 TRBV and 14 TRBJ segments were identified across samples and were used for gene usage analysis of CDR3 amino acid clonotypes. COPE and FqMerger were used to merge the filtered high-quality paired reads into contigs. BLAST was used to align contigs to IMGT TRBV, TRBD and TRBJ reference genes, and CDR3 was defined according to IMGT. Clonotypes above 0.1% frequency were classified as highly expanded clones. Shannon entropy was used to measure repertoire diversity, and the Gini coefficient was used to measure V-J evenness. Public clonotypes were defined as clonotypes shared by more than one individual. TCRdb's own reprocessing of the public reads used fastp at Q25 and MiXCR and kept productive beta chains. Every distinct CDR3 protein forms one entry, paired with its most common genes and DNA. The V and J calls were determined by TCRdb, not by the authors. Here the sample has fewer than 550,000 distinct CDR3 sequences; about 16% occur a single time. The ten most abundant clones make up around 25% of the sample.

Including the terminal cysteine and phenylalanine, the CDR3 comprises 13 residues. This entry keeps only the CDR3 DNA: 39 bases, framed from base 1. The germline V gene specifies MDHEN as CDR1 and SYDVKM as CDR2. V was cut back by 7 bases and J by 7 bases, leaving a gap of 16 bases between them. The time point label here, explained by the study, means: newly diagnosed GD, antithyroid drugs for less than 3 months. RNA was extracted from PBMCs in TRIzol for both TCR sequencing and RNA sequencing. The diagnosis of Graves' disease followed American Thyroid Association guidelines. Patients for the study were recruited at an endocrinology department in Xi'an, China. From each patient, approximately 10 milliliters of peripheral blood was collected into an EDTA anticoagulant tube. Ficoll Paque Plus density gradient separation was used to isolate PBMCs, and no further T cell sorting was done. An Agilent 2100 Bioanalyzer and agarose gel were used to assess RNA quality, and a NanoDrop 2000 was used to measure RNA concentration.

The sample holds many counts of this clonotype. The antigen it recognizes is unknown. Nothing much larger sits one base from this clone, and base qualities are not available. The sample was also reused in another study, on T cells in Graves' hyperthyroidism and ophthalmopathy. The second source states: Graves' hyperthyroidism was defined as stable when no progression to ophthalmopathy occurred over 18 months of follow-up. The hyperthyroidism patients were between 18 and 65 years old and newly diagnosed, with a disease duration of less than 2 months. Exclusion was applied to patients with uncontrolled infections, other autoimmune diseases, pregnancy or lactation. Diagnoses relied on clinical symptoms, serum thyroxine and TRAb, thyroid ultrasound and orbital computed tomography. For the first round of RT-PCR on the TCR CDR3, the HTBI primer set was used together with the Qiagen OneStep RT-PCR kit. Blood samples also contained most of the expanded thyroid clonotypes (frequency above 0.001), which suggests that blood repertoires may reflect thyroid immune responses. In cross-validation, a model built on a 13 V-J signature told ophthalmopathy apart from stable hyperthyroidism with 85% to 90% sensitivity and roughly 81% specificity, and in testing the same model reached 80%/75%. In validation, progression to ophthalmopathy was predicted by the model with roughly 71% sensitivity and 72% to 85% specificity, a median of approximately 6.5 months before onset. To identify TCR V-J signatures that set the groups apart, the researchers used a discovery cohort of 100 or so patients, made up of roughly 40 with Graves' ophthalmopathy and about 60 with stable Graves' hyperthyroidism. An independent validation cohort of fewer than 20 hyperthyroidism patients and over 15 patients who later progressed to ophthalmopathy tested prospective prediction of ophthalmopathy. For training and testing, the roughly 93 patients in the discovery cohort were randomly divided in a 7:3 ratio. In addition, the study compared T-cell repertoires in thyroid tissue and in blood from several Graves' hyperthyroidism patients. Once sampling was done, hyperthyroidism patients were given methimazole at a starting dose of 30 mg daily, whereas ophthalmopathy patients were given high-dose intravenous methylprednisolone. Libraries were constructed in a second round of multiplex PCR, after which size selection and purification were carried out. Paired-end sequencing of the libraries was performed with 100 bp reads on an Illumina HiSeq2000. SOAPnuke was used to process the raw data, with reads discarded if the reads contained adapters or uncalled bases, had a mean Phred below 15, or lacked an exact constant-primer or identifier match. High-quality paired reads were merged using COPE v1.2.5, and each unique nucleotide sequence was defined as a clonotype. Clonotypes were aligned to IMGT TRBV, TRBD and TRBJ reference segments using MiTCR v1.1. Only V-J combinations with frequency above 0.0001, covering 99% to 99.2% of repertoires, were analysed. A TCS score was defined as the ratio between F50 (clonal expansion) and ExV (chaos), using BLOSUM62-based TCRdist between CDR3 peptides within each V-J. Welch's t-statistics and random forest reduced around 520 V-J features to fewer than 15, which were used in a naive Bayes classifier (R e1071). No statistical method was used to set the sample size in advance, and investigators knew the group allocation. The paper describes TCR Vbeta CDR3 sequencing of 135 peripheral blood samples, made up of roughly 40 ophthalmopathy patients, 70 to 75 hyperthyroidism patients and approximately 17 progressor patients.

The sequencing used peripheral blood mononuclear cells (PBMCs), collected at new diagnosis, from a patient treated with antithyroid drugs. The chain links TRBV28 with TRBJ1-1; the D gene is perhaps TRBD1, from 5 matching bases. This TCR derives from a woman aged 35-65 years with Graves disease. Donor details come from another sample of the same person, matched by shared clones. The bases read TGTGCCAGCATCCTAAGGCGAGGGGTTGAAGCTTTCTTT. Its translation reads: CASILRRGVEAFF.